The 11 T cell receptor beta chains below come from one sample, sequenced in a study of T cell responses to AZD1222 COVID-19 vaccine (dated by TCRdb to about 2021). Read against the paper, the sample's time point label means: about 28 days (+/-7) after the second vaccine dose. The treatment or condition tag for this specimen amounts to: meningococcal conjugate vaccine given as trial control. Libraries came from the immunoSEQ multiplex PCR assay. TCRdb retrieved this table from immuneACCESS and kept in-frame rearrangements only. Not all clones are present; in checked studies, unresolved V genes account for under half, and no reason is known for the remainder. The sample has 65,000 to 85,000 clones on record, around 89% of them singletons. The ten top clones hold more than 8.5% of the sample. Sequencing used peripheral blood, obtained 28 days after the second dose of the MenACWY control vaccine. These receptors all stem from an adult who received the MenACWY meningococcal vaccine as a control.

The rearrangement uses TRBV5-1 and TRBJ2-7; unclear D gene. Trimming shortened V by 0 bases and J by 7 bases, and 17 bases separated the two germline ends. The CDR3 is made up of 15 amino acids. Germline-derived CDR1 and CDR2 are SGHRS and YFSETQ. Here the CDR3 reads CASSLEGRSYDEQYF. The CDR3 DNA sequence: TGCGCCAGCAGCTTGGAAGGCAGATCCTACGATGAGCAGTACTTC.

V and J are TRBV9 and TRBJ2-5; D may correspond to TRBD1 or TRBD2 (5 bases each). Trimming removed 2 bases from V and 2 bases from J, with 13 bases in between. This CDR3 has 15 residues. The germline CDR1 and CDR2 sequences are SGDLS and YYNGEE. The CDR3 DNA is TGTGCCAGCAGCGTTCGGGACGCTCCACAAGAGACCCAGTACTTC. It is translated as CASSVRDAPQETQYF.

This clone was found a few times. The chain couples TRBV6-5 to TRBJ1-2; D not certain. V was shortened by 6 bases and J by 2 bases, with 16 bases between the two germline ends. The CDR3 runs to 15 residues. Germline values: CDR1 MNHEY, CDR2 SVGAGI. Written as DNA, the CDR3 is TGTGCCAGCAGGGCTCAGACCGATGGGAACTATGGCTACACCTTC. As protein: CASRAQTDGNYGYTF.

DNA for the CDR3: TGTGCCATCACCGACAGGGGGCTAAACACTGAAGCTTTCTTT. Its protein is CAITDRGLNTEAFF. V and J are TRBV10-3 and TRBJ1-1; 10 bases are a match to TRBD1. Germline V gene data show CDR1 as ENHRY and CDR2 as SYGVKD. Trimming took 7 bases from V and 2 from J; bases not matched to a gene: 4. CDR3 length: 14 amino acids.

This rearrangement joins TRBV5-5 to TRBJ1-2, with D tentatively TRBD1 (5 bases). The V and J ends lost 0 bases and 0 bases respectively, with 15 bases between them. CDR3 size: 17 residues. Germline V lookup: CDR1 SGHKS, CDR2 YYEKEE (reference sequence). The CDR3 spells CASSLDSQQGANYGYTF. DNA of the CDR3: TGTGCCAGCAGCTTGGATTCTCAGCAGGGCGCTAACTATGGCTACACCTTC.

V and J are TRBV11-2 and TRBJ1-6; D is unclear. Germline CDR1 SGHAT, CDR2 FQNNGV. V lost 4 bases and J 7 bases, leaving 17 bases between the germline ends. CDR3 size: 16 residues. The CDR3 nucleotides are TGTGCCAGCAGCTCCCTTCTACTGGGATGGAATTCACCCCTCCACTTT. Its translation: CASSSLLLGWNSPLHF.

V is TRBV6-6 and J is TRBJ1-5; 8 positions agree with TRBD1. There are 16 residues in the CDR3. V was clipped by 7 bases and J by 2 bases; unmatched bases: 10. Germline assignment: CDR1 MNHNY and CDR2 SVGAGI (reference sequence). The CDR3 coding sequence is TGTGCCAGCACCAAACCAGACAGGGGTGGCAATCAGCCCCAGCATTTT. Its translation: CASTKPDRGGNQPQHF.

This sequence joins TRBV7-2 and TRBJ2-2; 9 bases are shared with TRBD1. Trimming cost V 5 bases and J 4 bases; bases outside gene matches: 8. CDR1 and CDR2 (germline): SGHTA, FQGNSA. The CDR3 consists of 16 residues. CDR3: CASSLSGTGITGELFF. The CDR3 bases are TGTGCCAGCAGCCTGTCCGGGACAGGGATCACCGGGGAGCTGTTTTTT.

The genes are TRBV30 and TRBJ1-1; D gene ambiguous. This CDR3 comprises 14 residues. Trimming took off 4 bases at V and 0 bases at J, with 12 bases between the two ends. Germline-derived CDR1 and CDR2 are GTSNPN and SVGIG (reference sequence). CDR3 DNA: TGTGCCTGGACTGGACCGATAATGAACACTGAAGCTTTCTTT. This encodes CAWTGPIMNTEAFF.

This clone appeared once. V usage is TRBV7-2 and J usage is TRBJ2-3; the D is unclear. Germline V CDR1 and CDR2: SGHTA, FQGNSA. The CDR3 totals 14 residues. V lost 5 bases and J lost 3, with 12 bases in between. The chain's CDR3 is CASSQYRQTDTQYF. As DNA, the CDR3 is TGTGCCAGCAGCCAATATAGACAAACAGATACGCAGTATTTT.

The rearrangement joins TRBV24-1 to TRBJ2-7; 8 bases are a match to TRBD1. V shed 4 bases, J shed 8 bases, and the junction held 6 bases outside the gene matches. The CDR3 extends over 13 amino acids. Germline CDR1 reads KGHDR; CDR2 reads SFDVKD. CDR3 amino acids: CATSETGTGKQYF. In nucleotides, the CDR3 is TGTGCCACCAGTGAGACGGGGACAGGCAAGCAGTACTTC.